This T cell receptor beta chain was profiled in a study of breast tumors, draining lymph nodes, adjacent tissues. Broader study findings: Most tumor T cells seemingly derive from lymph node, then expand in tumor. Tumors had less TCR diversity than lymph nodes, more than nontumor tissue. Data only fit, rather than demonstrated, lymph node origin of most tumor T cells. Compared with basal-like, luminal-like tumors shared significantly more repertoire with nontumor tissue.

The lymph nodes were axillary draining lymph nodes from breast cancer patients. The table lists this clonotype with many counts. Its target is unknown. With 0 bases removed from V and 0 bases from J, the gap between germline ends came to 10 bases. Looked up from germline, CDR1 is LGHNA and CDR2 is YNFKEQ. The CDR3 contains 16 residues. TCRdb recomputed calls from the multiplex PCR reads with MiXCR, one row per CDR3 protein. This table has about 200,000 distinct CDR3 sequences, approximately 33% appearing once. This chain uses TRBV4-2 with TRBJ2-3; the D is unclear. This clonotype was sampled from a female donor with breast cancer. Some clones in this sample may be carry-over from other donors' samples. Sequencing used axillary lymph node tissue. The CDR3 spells CASSQELGSSTDTQYF. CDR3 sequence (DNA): TGTGCCAGCAGCCAAGAATTGGGCAGTAGCACAGATACGCAGTATTTT.